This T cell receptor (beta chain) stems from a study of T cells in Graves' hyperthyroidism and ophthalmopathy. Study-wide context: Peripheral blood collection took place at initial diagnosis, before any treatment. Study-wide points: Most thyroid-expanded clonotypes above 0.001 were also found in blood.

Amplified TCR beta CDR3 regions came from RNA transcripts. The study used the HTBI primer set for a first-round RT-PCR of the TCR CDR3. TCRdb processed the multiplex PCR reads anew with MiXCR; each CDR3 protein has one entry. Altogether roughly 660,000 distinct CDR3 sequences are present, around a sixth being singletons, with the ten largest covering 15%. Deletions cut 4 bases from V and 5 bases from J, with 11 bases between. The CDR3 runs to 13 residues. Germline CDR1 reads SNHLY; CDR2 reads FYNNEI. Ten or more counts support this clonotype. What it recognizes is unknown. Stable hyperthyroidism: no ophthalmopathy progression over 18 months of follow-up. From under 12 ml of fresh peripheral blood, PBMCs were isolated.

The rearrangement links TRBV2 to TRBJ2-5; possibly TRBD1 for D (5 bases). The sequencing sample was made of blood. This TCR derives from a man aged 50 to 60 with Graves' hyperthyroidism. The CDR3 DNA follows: TGTGCCAGCAGTGGGGGCCTTTGGGAGACCCAGTACTTC. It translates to CASSGGLWETQYF.